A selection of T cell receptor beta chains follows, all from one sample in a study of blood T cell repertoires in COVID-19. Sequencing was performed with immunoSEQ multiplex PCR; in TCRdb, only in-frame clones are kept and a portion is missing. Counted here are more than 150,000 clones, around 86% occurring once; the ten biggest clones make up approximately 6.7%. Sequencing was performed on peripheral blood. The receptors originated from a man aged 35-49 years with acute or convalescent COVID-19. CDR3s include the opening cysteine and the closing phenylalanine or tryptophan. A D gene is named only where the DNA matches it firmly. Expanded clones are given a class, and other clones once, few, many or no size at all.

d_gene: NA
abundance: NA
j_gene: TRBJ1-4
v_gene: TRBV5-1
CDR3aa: CASSLDYRANEKLFF
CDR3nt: TGCGCCAGCAGCTTGGATTACAGGGCAAATGAAAAACTGTTTTTT

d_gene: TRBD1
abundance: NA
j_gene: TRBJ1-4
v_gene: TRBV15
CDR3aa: CATSTSTGEPEKLFF
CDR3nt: TGTGCCACCAGCACTTCGACAGGGGAGCCTGAAAAACTGTTTTTT

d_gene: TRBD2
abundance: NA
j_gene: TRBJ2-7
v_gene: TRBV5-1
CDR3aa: CASSLEGLTYEQYF
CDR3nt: TGCGCCAGCAGCTTGGAGGGACTAACCTACGAGCAGTACTTC

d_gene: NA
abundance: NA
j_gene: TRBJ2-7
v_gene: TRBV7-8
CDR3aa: CASSVTRRSSYEQYF
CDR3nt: TGTGCCAGCAGCGTCACACGCCGAAGCTCCTACGAGCAGTACTTC

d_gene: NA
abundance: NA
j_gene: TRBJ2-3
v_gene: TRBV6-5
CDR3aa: CASSYGGGDRHGTQYF
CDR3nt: TGTGCCAGCAGTTATGGGGGGGGCGATAGGCACGGTACGCAGTATTTT

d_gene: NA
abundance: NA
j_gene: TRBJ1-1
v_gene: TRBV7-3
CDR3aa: CASSPAITGEAFF
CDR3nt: TGTGCCAGCAGTCCGGCAATTACAGGGGAAGCTTTCTTT

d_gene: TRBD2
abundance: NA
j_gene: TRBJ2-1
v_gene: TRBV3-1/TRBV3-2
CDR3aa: CASSTRTSGNEQFF
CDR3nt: TGTGCCAGCAGCACCCGGACTAGCGGCAATGAGCAGTTCTTC

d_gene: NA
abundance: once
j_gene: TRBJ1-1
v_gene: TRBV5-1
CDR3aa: CASSPGDTEAFF
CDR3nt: TGCGCCAGCAGCCCGGGGGACACTGAAGCTTTCTTT

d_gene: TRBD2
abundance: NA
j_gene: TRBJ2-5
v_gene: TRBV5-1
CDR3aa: CASSLVGLATETQYF
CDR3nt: TGCGCCAGCAGCTTGGTAGGACTAGCGACGGAGACCCAGTACTTC

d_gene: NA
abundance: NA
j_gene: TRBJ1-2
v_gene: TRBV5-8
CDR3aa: CASSLLQGRDGYTF
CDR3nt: TGTGCCAGCAGCTTGTTACAGGGACGGGATGGCTACACCTTC

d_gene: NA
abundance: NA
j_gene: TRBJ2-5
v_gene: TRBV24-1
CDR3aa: CATSVGDNQETQYF
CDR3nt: TGTGCCACCAGTGTGGGGGACAACCAAGAGACCCAGTACTTC

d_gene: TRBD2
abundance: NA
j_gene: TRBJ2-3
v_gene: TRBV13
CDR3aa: CASSPGGLAGRTDTQYF
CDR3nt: TGTGCCAGCAGCCCGGGGGGCCTAGCGGGCCGCACAGATACGCAGTATTTT

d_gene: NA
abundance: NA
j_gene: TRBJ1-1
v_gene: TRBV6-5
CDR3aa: CASRKSGRGFVFF
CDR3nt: TGTGCCAGCAGAAAGTCGGGCAGGGGATTCGTTTTCTTT

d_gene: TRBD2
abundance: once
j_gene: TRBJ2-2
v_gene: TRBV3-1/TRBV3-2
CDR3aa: CASSQDHSSGGELFF
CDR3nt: TGTGCCAGCAGCCAAGATCATTCTAGCGGCGGGGAGCTGTTTTTT

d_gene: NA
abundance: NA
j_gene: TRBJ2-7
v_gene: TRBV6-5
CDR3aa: CATSTRFYEQYF
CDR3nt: TGTGCCACCTCGACACGTTTCTACGAGCAGTACTTC

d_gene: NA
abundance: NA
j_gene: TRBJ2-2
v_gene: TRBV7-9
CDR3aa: CASSPGGSSNTGELFF
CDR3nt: TGTGCCAGCAGCCCAGGGGGGTCTTCGAACACCGGGGAGCTGTTTTTT

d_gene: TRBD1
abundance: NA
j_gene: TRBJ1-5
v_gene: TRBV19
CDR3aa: CASSWDRAYQPQHF
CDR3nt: TGTGCCAGCTCCTGGGACAGGGCTTATCAGCCCCAGCATTTT

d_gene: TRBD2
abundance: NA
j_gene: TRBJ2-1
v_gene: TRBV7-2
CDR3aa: CASAGLAPYNEQFF
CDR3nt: TGTGCCAGCGCCGGACTAGCGCCTTACAATGAGCAGTTCTTC

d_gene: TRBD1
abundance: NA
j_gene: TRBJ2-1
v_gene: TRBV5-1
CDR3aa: CASSLFGTVNNEQFF
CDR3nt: TGCGCCAGCAGCTTGTTCGGGACAGTAAACAATGAGCAGTTCTTC

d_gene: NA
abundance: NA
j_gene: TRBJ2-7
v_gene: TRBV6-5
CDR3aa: CATREFNEQYF
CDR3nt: TGTGCCACCCGGGAATTTAACGAGCAGTACTTC

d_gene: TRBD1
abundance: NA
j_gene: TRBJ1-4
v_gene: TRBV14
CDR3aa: CASSLDRVPEKLFF
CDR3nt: TGTGCCAGCAGCTTAGACAGGGTTCCCGAAAAACTGTTTTTT

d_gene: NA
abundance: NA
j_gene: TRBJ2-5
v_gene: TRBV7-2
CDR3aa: CASSLGEVVTSQYF
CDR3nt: TGTGCCAGCAGCTTAGGGGAGGTTGTAACTTCCCAGTACTTC

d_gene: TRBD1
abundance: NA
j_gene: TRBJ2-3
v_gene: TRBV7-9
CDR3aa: CASSLEGATDTQYF
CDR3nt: TGTGCCAGCAGCTTAGAGGGGGCAACAGATACGCAGTATTTT

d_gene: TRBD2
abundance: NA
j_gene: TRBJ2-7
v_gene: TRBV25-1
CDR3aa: CASSGLAAEEQYF
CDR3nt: TGTGCCAGCAGTGGACTAGCGGCGGAGGAGCAGTACTTC

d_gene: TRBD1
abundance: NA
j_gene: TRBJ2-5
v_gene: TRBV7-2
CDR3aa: CASSKTTGVERETQYF
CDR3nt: TGTGCCAGCAGCAAGACTACAGGGGTAGAGCGGGAGACCCAGTACTTC

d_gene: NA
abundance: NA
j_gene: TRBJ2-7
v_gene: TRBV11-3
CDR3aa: CASSYRDTSYEQYF
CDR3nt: TGTGCCAGCAGCTACCGGGACACCTCCTACGAGCAGTACTTC

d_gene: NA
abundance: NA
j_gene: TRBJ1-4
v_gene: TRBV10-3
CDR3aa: CAIREGQNNEKLFF
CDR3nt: TGTGCCATCAGGGAGGGCCAGAATAATGAAAAACTGTTTTTT

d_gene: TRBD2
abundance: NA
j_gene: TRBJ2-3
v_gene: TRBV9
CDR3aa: CASSVDGRLGGVQEDTQYF
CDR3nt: TGTGCCAGCAGCGTAGACGGCCGCTTGGGGGGGGTCCAAGAAGATACGCAGTATTTT

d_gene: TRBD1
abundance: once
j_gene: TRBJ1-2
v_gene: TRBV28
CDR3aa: CASSSRSGQAAGGGYTF
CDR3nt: TGTGCCAGCAGTTCCCGCTCTGGACAGGCCGCCGGAGGGGGCTACACCTTC

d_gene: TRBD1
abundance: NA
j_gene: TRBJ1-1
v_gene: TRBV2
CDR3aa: CASSARQGGENTEAFF
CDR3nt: TGTGCCAGCAGTGCCCGACAGGGGGGTGAGAACACTGAAGCTTTCTTT

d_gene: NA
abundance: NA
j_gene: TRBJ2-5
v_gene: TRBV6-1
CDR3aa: CASSENPGETQYF
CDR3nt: TGTGCCAGCAGTGAAAACCCCGGGGAGACCCAGTACTTC

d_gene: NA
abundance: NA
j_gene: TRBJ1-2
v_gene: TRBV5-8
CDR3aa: CASTVPPGRALSGYTF
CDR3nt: TGTGCCAGCACTGTCCCCCCGGGCAGGGCCCTCTCTGGCTACACCTTC

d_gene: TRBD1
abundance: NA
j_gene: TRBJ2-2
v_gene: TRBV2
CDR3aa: CATLRDRATGELFF
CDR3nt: TGTGCCACCCTTCGGGACAGAGCCACCGGGGAGCTGTTTTTT

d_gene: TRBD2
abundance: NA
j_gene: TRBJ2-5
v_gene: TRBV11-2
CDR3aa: CASSLVYGTSGGAGETQYF
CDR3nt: TGTGCCAGCAGCTTAGTCTATGGGACTAGCGGGGGGGCCGGAGAGACCCAGTACTTC

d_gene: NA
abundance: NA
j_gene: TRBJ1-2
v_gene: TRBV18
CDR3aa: CASSRDRNYGYTF
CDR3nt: TGTGCCAGCTCCCGTGACAGGAACTATGGCTACACCTTC

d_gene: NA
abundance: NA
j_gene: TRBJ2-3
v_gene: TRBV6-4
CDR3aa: CASSEQPTDTQYF
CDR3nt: TGTGCCAGCAGTGAACAGCCCACAGATACGCAGTATTTT

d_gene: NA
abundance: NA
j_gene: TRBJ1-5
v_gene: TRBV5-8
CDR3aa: CASRPPGQPQHF
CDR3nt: TGTGCCAGCAGACCTCCTGGCCAGCCCCAGCATTTT

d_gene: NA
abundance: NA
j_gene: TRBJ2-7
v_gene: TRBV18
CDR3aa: CASSREAGLYEQYF
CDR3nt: TGTGCCAGCTCACGGGAGGCGGGACTCTACGAGCAGTACTTC

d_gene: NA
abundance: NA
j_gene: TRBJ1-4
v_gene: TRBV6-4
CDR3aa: CASSDPSIQDRPLCEKLFF
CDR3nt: TGTGCCAGCAGTGACCCCTCAATACAAGACAGACCTCTTTGTGAAAAACTGTTTTTT

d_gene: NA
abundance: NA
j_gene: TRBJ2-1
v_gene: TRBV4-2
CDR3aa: CASSQAHGGGNEQFF
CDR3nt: TGTGCCAGCAGCCAAGCCCACGGTGGGGGGAATGAGCAGTTCTTC

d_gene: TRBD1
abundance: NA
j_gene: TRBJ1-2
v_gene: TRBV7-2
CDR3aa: CASSLTGEGYTF
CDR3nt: TGTGCCAGCAGCTTAACAGGGGAAGGCTACACCTTC

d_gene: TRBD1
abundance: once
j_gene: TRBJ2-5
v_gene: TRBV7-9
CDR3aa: CASSFYRGSQETQYF
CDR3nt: TGTGCCAGCAGCTTCTACAGGGGGTCCCAAGAGACCCAGTACTTC

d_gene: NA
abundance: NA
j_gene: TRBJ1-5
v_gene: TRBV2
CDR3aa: CASSEASDDQPQHF
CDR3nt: TGTGCCAGCAGTGAAGCGTCAGATGATCAGCCCCAGCATTTT

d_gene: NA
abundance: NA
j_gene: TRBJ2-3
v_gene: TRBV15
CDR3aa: CATSMTPGHDTDTQYF
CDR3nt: TGTGCCACCAGCATGACCCCGGGACACGACACAGATACGCAGTATTTT

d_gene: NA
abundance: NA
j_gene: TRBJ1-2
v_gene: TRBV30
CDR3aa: CAWVIPGWSAGYTF
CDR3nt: TGTGCCTGGGTAATCCCAGGGTGGTCGGCTGGCTACACCTTC

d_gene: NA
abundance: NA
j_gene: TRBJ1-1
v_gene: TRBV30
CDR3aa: CAWSDRGTEAFF
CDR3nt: TGTGCCTGGAGCGACCGGGGGACTGAAGCTTTCTTT

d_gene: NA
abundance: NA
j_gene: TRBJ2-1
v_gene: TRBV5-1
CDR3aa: CASSYFNNEQFF
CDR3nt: TGCGCCAGCAGCTATTTCAACAATGAGCAGTTCTTC

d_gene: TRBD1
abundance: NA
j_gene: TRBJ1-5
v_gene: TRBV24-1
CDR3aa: CAAQTGNQPQHF
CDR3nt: TGTGCCGCACAGACAGGGAATCAGCCCCAGCATTTT

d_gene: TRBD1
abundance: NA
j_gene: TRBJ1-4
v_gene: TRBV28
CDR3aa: CASSLKGAWSEKLFF
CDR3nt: TGTGCCAGCAGTTTAAAGGGGGCATGGAGTGAAAAACTGTTTTTT

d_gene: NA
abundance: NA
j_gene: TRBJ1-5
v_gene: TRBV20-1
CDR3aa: CSASHGGGGISNQPQHF
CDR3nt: TGCAGTGCTAGTCATGGGGGGGGTGGGATTAGCAATCAGCCCCAGCATTTT

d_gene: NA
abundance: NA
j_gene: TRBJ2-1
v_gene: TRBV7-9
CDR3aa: CASSLSGRASSYNEQFF
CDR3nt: TGTGCCAGCAGCTTAAGTGGGCGCGCGAGCTCCTACAATGAGCAGTTCTTC

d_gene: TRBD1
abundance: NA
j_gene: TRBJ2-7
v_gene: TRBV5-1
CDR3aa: CASRAGTGGLYEQYF
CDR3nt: TGCGCCAGCAGAGCCGGGACAGGGGGCCTCTACGAGCAGTACTTC

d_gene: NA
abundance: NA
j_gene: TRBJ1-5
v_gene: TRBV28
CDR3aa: CASSPRVLNQPQHF
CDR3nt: TGTGCCAGCAGTCCCCGGGTCTTAAATCAGCCCCAGCATTTT

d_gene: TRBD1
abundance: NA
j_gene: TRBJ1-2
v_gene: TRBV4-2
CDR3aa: CASGHTGGLSSYTF
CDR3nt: TGTGCCAGCGGTCACACAGGGGGCCTTAGTAGCTACACCTTC

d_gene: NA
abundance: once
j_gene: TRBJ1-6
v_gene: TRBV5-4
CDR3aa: CASSPRGADSPLHF
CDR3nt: TGTGCCAGCAGCCCCCGGGGGGCTGATTCACCCCTCCACTTT

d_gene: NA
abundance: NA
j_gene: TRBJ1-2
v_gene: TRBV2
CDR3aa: CASSAPGQEYGYTF
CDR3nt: TGTGCCAGCAGTGCCCCGGGACAAGAATATGGCTACACCTTC

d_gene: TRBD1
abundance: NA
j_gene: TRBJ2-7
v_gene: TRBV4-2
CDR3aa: CASSQDSYSGQGIGEQYF
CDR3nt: TGTGCCAGCAGCCAAGATAGTTACTCGGGACAGGGGATTGGCGAGCAGTACTTC